This TCR beta chain emerged from a study of cytomegalovirus exposure and HLA in healthy donors listed by TCRdb under 2017. At the level of the whole study: In an earlier analysis of about 560 of the donors, around 290 Gb of sequence data and 95 million to 130 million unique TCR beta sequences from about 179 million T cells were reported. An early release covering more than 500 HLA-typed donors comprised 300 to 350 gigabases of sequencing data and around 80 million unique TCR sequences. Among the roughly 410 genotyped donors, around 79% belonged to the genetic ancestry cluster associated with self-reported Caucasian donors. The study was designed to test whether signatures of past pathogen exposure could be identified by cataloging public T cell receptors. The study profiled the T cell repertoires of hundreds of subjects by immunosequencing and related them to cytomegalovirus serostatus. In addition to the first cohort of 650 to 750 subjects, a separate validation cohort of approximately 120 different subjects was used. To predict cytomegalovirus infection status, the study combined high-throughput TCR immunosequencing, statistical association of individual TCRs with disease status, and machine learning. A later analysis re-examined previously published TCR beta repertoires from just over 650 donors and added high-resolution HLA genotyping to investigate patterns of TCR occurrence. Rather than drawing on any new phenotypic data, the later analysis identified candidate immune exposures from TCR beta sequences and the way those sequences occurred across donors. In an earlier analysis of roughly 540 of the donors, high-throughput TCR beta sequencing was used to judge whether each TCR beta V gene segment behaved as functional or pseudogenic. Donor age, sex, ethnicity and CMV serostatus were compiled alongside the repertoire data. Genome-wide SNP genotypes for about three fifths of the roughly 670 donors were used in a later genetic analysis, which treated that subset as a discovery cohort. Every repertoire in the discovery cohort had been generated on one and the same sequencing platform. Both class I and class II loci were covered by HLA typing, at four-digit resolution. Typing coverage differed by locus: A, B, C, DRB1 and DQB1 were typed in roughly 620-630 donors, DQA1 in 500 to 550, DPA1 in around 600, and DPB1 in 400 to 480. Because of strong linkage in the cohort, five DR-DQ haplotypes were treated as single units for association and clustering. Across about 370 genotyped donors of the cohort, an average of about 240,000 unique TCR beta nucleotide sequences per donor were sequenced, and roughly a sixth of those sequences were non-productive. Study-wide findings and limitations: In this cohort, only TCR beta chains were sequenced, and detectable features were limited by the absence of alpha or paired-chain data. Sequencing depth was assumed to be roughly uniform across donors in the presence/absence analyses, though that assumption may not hold. In a later analysis, HLA-associated TCR beta chains showed more clonal expansion and lower generation probabilities than non-associated chains that were equally common. Compared with the roughly 670-donor mean, donors in an Asian-associated ancestry cluster had fewer N-insertions in productive TCRs, according to a later genetic analysis. Some IMGT-functional V segments, including TRBV6-2 and TRBV6-3, could not be told apart with the 87-base-pair reads, so those segments were excluded. A total of about 180 TCR beta chains were listed by the study as associated with cytomegalovirus. The authors suggested that the approach could potentially be generalized to other disease states and immunological phenotypes. An earlier analysis of around 600 of the donors showed that most TCR beta V segments appeared in productive rearrangements either about 87% or about 30% of the time, which broadly matched IMGT annotations. Most CMV-associated TCR beta chains appeared to be HLA-restricted in a later analysis, and the HLA associations seemed to be driven largely by CMV exposure. A few of the identified cytomegalovirus-associated TCR beta chains were confirmed in vitro to be specific for cytomegalovirus antigens. In a later analysis, TCR association rates were found to vary across HLA loci, with the most associated TCRs seen for DRB1 alleles and the fewest for HLA-C alleles. A group of highly shared sequence variants was considered likely to be a technical artifact of the sequencing pipeline. HLA typing was unavailable for some donors at each locus, so association tests used only the typed subset. Immune exposure information for the cohort was limited to CMV serostatus. The classifier was reported to diagnose cytomegalovirus status with high specificity and sensitivity in both the original cohort and the validation cohort. A further reported finding was that TCR beta sequences accurately predicted the HLA-A and HLA-B alleles for most subjects in the first cohort. V-gene and J-gene trimming of TCR beta chains was associated with a missense DCLRE1C variant in a later genetic analysis, and the association was replicated in an independent cohort. When HLA alleles, especially DR and DQ, strongly co-occurred, attributing TCR associations to individual alleles was difficult. Linkage disequilibrium might explain the correlated functional status among segregating V segments, but an unknown experimental factor could not be excluded. In a later analysis, several top co-occurrence clusters were reported to appear linked to parvovirus B19, influenza, CMV and Epstein-Barr virus. Because counts were too low, seventeen rarely observed V segments, including chromosome 9 orphons, were excluded from the earlier analysis of under 650 of the donors. Most TCR sequences were seen in very few donors, while some public TCRs were found in many individuals. A later analysis associated 17,000 or so TCR beta sequences with specific HLA alleles at a false discovery rate of 0.05.

Concerning this clone: Its antigen is not yet known. No base qualities exist here, and no much larger clone lies one base off it.

The cohort consisted of approximately 690 healthy bone marrow donors. Cohort members were all nominally healthy when sampled, although unrecorded immune exposures were likely present. The donor was CMV seropositive and belonged to the group of 250 to 350 seropositive cohort members. Every donor gave a peripheral blood sample, and the peripheral blood mononuclear cells from that sample were used for TCR beta sequencing. The Qiagen DNeasy Blood Extraction Kit was used to extract genomic DNA from the blood cell samples. The method behind the library was the immunoSEQ multiplex PCR assay. A mixture of 60 forward primers for TCR Vbeta segments and 13 reverse primers for TCR Jbeta segments was used in the multiplex PCR. The CDR3 region of rearranged TCR beta genes was amplified from genomic DNA with a multiplex PCR assay. The Illumina HiSeq System was used to sequence the amplified TCR beta libraries as 87-base-pair reads. Per the original workflow: Across the 600 to 700 repertoires, a later analysis counted tens of millions of unique TCR beta chains, about 10 million of which were shared by at least two donors. Raw reads were error-corrected and collapsed into unique sequences with a nearest-neighbor algorithm that merged closely related sequences to remove PCR and sequencing errors. Alignment of CDR3 sequences to IMGT reference sequences was used to assign V, D and J gene segments. For a sequence to be retained, a match of at least six nucleotides was required to both a V gene segment and a J gene segment. Rearrangements were called productive when the CDR3 lacked stop codons and stayed in frame with V and J; all others were non-productive. CDR3 was defined by IMGT convention, running from the second conserved V-encoded cysteine to the conserved J-encoded phenylalanine. The earlier analysis of a few hundred of the donors excluded sequences that lacked an unambiguous match to a single V gene segment. In an earlier analysis of 587 of the donors, V segments were called functional above 56.7% productive rearrangements and were called segregating when the between-donor standard deviation exceeded 5%. To diagnose cytomegalovirus status from the catalog of TCR beta chain sequences, a statistical classification framework was built. V and J gene assignment, in a later analysis, came from comparing TCR nucleotide sequences with IMGT/GENE-DB human TR gene sequences. Using the TCRdist pipeline, a later analysis assigned CDR3 sequences along with most-parsimonious VDJ recombination scenarios. In a later analysis, each TCR beta chain was defined by its CDR3 amino acid sequence together with its V-gene family, and reads without a unique V-gene family were excluded. To address suspected cross-contamination and a sequencing artifact, a later analysis removed around 600 highly shared, low-generation-probability nucleotide sequences. In a later analysis, a clonal expansion index for each public chain was calculated from normalized within-repertoire ranks of inferred template counts. In a later analysis, generation probabilities were computed using a VDJ recombination model fitted to out-of-frame rearrangements, and the results were checked against IGoR. Hypergeometric tests were used in a later analysis to score TCR-TCR, TCR-HLA and TCR-CMV co-occurrence, with a repertoire-size bias correction applied to the TCR pairs. False discovery rates were estimated in a later analysis by permuting HLA or CMV assignments 20 times. In a later analysis, co-occurring TCRs were grouped using DBSCAN, and TCRdist sequence similarity was added for clustering within HLA-allele-positive subsets. Repertoires with fewer than 30,000 or more than 120,000 public chains, plus five repertoires with anomalous nucleotide sharing, were excluded from co-occurrence clustering. TCRdb retrieved this table from immuneACCESS and kept in-frame rearrangements only. Not all clones are present; in checked studies, unresolved V genes account for under half, and no reason is known for the remainder. V and J calls and clone size come straight from that table; D and trimming were deduced from the DNA. Here the sample has some 90,000 clones; 78% occur a single time. The ten most abundant clones make up approximately 4.4% of the sample.

V is shortened by 4 bases, J by 5 bases, and the region joining them spans 12 bases. Spanning cysteine to phenylalanine, the CDR3 consists of 13 amino acids. Here the CDR3 DNA is all that survives: 39 bases in frame from base 1. The germline V gene supplies CDR1 SGHRS and CDR2 YFSETQ. Sequencing was done on a sample of PBMCs. The sequence was obtained from a male donor in good health and CMV-seropositive. Recombination linked TRBV5-1 to TRBJ1-1; TRBD1 is perhaps the D gene, given 5 matching bases. The CDR3 protein sequence reads: CASSPPGGTEAFF. The nucleotide sequence reads TGCGCCAGCAGCCCCCCGGGGGGGACTGAAGCTTTCTTT.